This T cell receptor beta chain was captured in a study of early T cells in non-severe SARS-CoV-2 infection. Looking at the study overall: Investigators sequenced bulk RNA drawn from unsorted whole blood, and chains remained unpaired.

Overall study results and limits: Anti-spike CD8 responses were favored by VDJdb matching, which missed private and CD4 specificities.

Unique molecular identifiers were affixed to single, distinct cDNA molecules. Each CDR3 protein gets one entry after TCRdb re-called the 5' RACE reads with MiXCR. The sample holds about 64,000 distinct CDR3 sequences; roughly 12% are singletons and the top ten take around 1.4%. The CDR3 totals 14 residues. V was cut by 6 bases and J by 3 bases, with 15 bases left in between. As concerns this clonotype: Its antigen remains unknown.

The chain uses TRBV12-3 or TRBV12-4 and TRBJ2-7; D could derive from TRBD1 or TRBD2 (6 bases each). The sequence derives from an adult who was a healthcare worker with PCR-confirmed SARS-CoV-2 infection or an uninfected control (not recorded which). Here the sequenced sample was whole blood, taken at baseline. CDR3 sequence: CASSLGGLHYEQYF. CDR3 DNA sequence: TGTGCCAGCAGCCTCGGGGGCCTCCACTACGAGCAGTACTTC.